Listed here are 28 T cell receptor beta chains from one sample, sequenced in a study of cytotoxic CD8 clonotypes in ibrutinib-treated CLL. This table comes from immunoSEQ multiplex PCR, and its TCRdb copy is limited to in-frame clones, with some not included. The table records some 22,000 clones, approximately 72% of them present only once. Sequencing was performed on PBMCs, taken before ibrutinib treatment. Receptors were obtained from a human donor with chronic lymphocytic leukemia.

This clone was observed a single time. The chain carries TRBV2 and TRBJ2-7; TRBD1 is a possible D gene (6 bases). The V end lost 4 bases, the J end lost 1 base, and 11 bases lay between the germline ends. CDR3 length: 14 residues. Germline assignment: CDR1 SNHLY and CDR2 FYNNEI. The CDR3 loop is CASSAVRGSYEQYF. For the CDR3, the DNA is TGTGCCAGCAGTGCGGTTAGGGGGTCCTACGAGCAGTACTTC.

This chain links TRBV6-5 with TRBJ1-2; D gene unclear. V lost 4 bases, J lost 3 bases, and 18 bases lay in between. The CDR3 covers 16 residues. Germline V gene sequence: CDR1 MNHEY, CDR2 SVGAGI. As DNA, the CDR3 is TGTGCCAGCAGTTCCTCCTTGACATCCCCATACTATGGCTACACCTTC. It is translated as CASSSSLTSPYYGYTF.

The chain carries TRBV27 and TRBJ2-7; D is uncertain. V was cut by 2 bases and J by 1 base, with 9 bases left in between. This CDR3 contains 14 residues. Germline CDR1 and CDR2: MNHEY and SMNVEV (reference sequence). DNA for the CDR3: TGTGCCAGCAGTTTAGTCTACAATTCCTACGAGCAGTACTTC. Residues: CASSLVYNSYEQYF.

V usage is TRBV9 and J usage is TRBJ2-5; 7 bases fit TRBD1. Losses at the gene ends were 5 bases for V and 2 bases for J; bases not matched to a gene: 6. The CDR3 is 14 amino acids. The germline V gene has CDR1 SGDLS and CDR2 YYNGEE. The CDR3 DNA follows: TGTGCCAGCAGTTTACTCAGGGGGCAAGAGACCCAGTACTTC. As protein: CASSLLRGQETQYF.

The chain is built from TRBV27 and TRBJ1-2, with a tentative D call TRBD1 (5 bases). The CDR3 loop spans 15 amino acids. Germline-derived CDR1 and CDR2 are MNHEY and SMNVEV (reference sequence). Trimming shortened V by 4 bases and J by 0 bases, and 12 bases separated the two germline ends. CDR3: CASSSRVGANYGYTF. The CDR3 DNA reads as TGTGCCAGCAGTTCCAGGGTTGGCGCTAACTATGGCTACACCTTC.

The chain links TRBV30 to TRBJ1-1; TRBD1 aligns across 7 bases. CDR3 length: 12 amino acids. With V trimmed by 5 bases and J by 0 bases, 0 bases remained unmatched. Germline V lookup: CDR1 GTSNPN, CDR2 SVGIG (reference sequence). The CDR3 protein is CAWDRVNTEAFF. As DNA, the CDR3 is TGTGCCTGGGACAGGGTGAACACTGAAGCTTTCTTT.

In this sample, this clone turned up once. In the same sample, other DNA sequences code for this CDR3. This rearrangement joins TRBV28 to TRBJ2-7; D might be TRBD2 (5 bases). The length of the CDR3 is 13 residues. From germline, CDR1 is MDHEN and CDR2 SYDVKM. V was pared by 3 bases and J by 6 bases, with 12 bases between. CDR3 nucleotide sequence: TGTGCCAGCAGTTTGCCCCTAGCAGGCGAGCAGTACTTC. This sequence encodes CASSLPLAGEQYF.

CDR3: CASAWTGINNEQFF. DNA for the CDR3: TGTGCCAGCGCTTGGACAGGGATTAACAATGAGCAGTTCTTC. The J gene is TRBJ2-1, the V gene TRBV6-4; 8 bases agree with TRBD1. Germline trimming cut 8 bases from V and 5 bases from J; bases unmatched to any gene: 8. Germline V gene lookup returns CDR1 MRHNA and CDR2 SNTAGT. The CDR3 length is 14 residues.

The chain carries TRBV15 and TRBJ1-5; no firm D call. The CDR3 length is 13 residues. Deletions cut 6 bases from V and 0 bases from J, with 6 bases between. Germline V lookup: CDR1 LNHNV, CDR2 YYDKDF (reference sequence). The CDR3 sequence is CATSINSNQPQHF. Written as DNA, the CDR3 is TGTGCCACCAGTATCAATAGCAATCAGCCCCAGCATTTT.

Concerning this clone: This sample includes further DNA sequences coding for the same CDR3. The chain has TRBV5-6 and TRBJ1-1; a weak D match, TRBD1 (5 bases). Germline CDR1 reads SGHDT; CDR2 reads YYEEEE. Trimming took off 0 bases at V and 9 bases at J, with 15 bases between the two ends. The CDR3 has 14 amino acids. This chain's CDR3 is CASSLETGAGQAFF. The CDR3, as DNA: TGTGCCAGCAGCTTGGAAACTGGGGCAGGGCAAGCTTTCTTT.

The genes are TRBV5-6 and TRBJ1-5; no clear D. V lost 4 bases, J lost 2 bases, and 16 bases lay in between. Germline loops: CDR1 SGHDT, CDR2 YYEEEE. The CDR3 totals 16 residues. This CDR3 is CASSRRDKVRNQPQHF. DNA of the CDR3: TGTGCCAGCAGCCGGCGCGATAAGGTGCGCAATCAGCCCCAGCATTTT.

This clone showed up just once. The chain uses TRBV11-3 and TRBJ1-1; D unclear. CDR3 length equals 14 residues. V was shortened by 1 base and J by 1 base, with 7 bases between the two germline ends. The germline gives CDR1 SGHNT, CDR2 YENEEA. Written as DNA, the CDR3 is TGTGCCAGCAGCTTAGGGCGGGCGAACACTGAAGCTTTCTTT. It yields the protein CASSLGRANTEAFF.

The chain carries TRBV19 and TRBJ2-1; perhaps TRBD1 as D (5 bases). The CDR3 covers 17 residues. CDR1 and CDR2 from the germline V gene are LNHDA and SQIVND (reference sequence). The ends were cut back, 5 bases at V and 4 bases at J, with 21 bases in the middle. The CDR3 loop is CASSSRTLDPIYNEQFF. The CDR3 DNA reads as TGTGCCAGTAGTTCCCGGACACTTGACCCGATTTACAATGAGCAGTTCTTC. The variable domain in full, with the rest retrieved from reference TRBV19 and TRBJ2-1, is DGGITQSPKYLFRKEGQNVTLSCEQNLNHDAMYWYRQDPGQGLRLIYYSQIVNDFQKGDIAEGYSVSREKKESFPLTVTSAQKNPTAFYLCASSSRTLDPIYNEQFFGPGTRLTVL.

The V call is TRBV28, the J call TRBJ2-7; D is undetermined. CDR1 and CDR2 (germline): MDHEN, SYDVKM. This CDR3 contains 13 residues. V lost 1 base, J lost 4 bases, and 8 bases lay in between. CDR3 nucleotide sequence: TGTGCCAGCAGTTTATTGTCCGGTTACGAGCAGTACTTC. Amino acid sequence: CASSLLSGYEQYF.

CDR3 amino acids: CASRTSGNGWDEQFF. DNA for the CDR3: TGTGCCAGCAGGACTAGCGGGAATGGGTGGGATGAGCAGTTCTTC. This chain joins TRBV28 and TRBJ2-1; 11 nucleotides line up with TRBD2. The germline CDR1 and CDR2 sequences are MDHEN and SYDVKM. After removal of 6 bases from V and 8 bases from J, the junction contained 9 bases not matched to a gene. CDR3 size: 15 residues.

J is TRBJ2-5 and V is TRBV19; perhaps TRBD2 as D (7 bases). Germline assignment: CDR1 LNHDA and CDR2 SQIVND (reference sequence). V gave up 3 bases and J gave up 4 bases, with 12 bases separating them. The CDR3 consists of 14 residues. The CDR3 bases are TGTGCCAGTAGTATTAGGGGGGGTGGAGAGACCCAGTACTTC. This codes for CASSIRGGGETQYF.

This chain links TRBV30 with TRBJ1-1; D is possibly TRBD1 (5 bases). Trimming pared 3 bases from V and 4 bases from J, leaving 9 bases between. The CDR3 is 12 amino acids. Germline V gene lookup returns CDR1 GTSNPN and CDR2 SVGIG (reference sequence). This CDR3 is CAWRSGGTEAFF. In nucleotides, the CDR3 is TGTGCCTGGAGATCCGGGGGCACTGAAGCTTTCTTT. Supplemented by reference TRBV30 and TRBJ1-1, the full variable domain reads SQTIHQWPATLVQPVGSPLSLECTVEGTSNPNLYWYRQAAGRGLQLLFYSVGIGQISSEVPQNLSASRPQDRQFILSSKKLLLSDSGFYLCAWRSGGTEAFFGQGTRLTVV.

This clone was seen a single time. The chain couples TRBV29-1 to TRBJ1-4; D remains ambiguous. Germline loops: CDR1 SQVTM, CDR2 ANQGSEA. This CDR3 has 10 amino acids. The V end was cut by 7 bases, the J end by 3 bases, with 3 bases between. DNA of the CDR3: TGCAGCGCCGCTAATGAAAAACTGTTTTTT. Translation: CSAANEKLFF.

The chain carries TRBV6-9 and TRBJ2-6; D remains ambiguous. V was pared by 4 bases and J by 5 bases, with 21 bases between. CDR1 is MNHGY and CDR2 is SVAAGI in the germline V gene. This CDR3 has 18 residues. The CDR3, as DNA: TGTGCCAGCAGTTGTAGGGTCTTACGACAAAGTCGGGCCAACGTCCTGACTTTC. Translation gives CASSCRVLRQSRANVLTF.

This sequence joins TRBV5-1 and TRBJ2-7, with 8 bases that match TRBD1. The germline CDR1 and CDR2 sequences are SGHRS and YFSETQ. The V gene end was trimmed by 5 bases and the J gene end by 4 bases; junction bases not matched to a gene: 8. The CDR3 extends over 14 amino acids. In DNA form, the CDR3 reads TGCGCCAGCAGTCAGGGGACAGGCTCGTACGAGCAGTACTTC. Protein sequence: CASSQGTGSYEQYF.

This chain uses TRBV9 with TRBJ1-1, with 11 bases fitting TRBD1. Germline CDR1 SGDLS, CDR2 YYNGEE. With 0 bases clipped from V and 0 bases from J, the junction kept 1 base outside the gene matches. The CDR3 is 16 amino acids. CDR3 nucleotides: TGTGCCAGCAGCGTAGGGACAGGGGGCCTGAACACTGAAGCTTTCTTT. Its protein is CASSVGTGGLNTEAFF.

The chain uses TRBV10-3 and TRBJ2-7; 8 nucleotides line up with TRBD2. J gave up 6 bases and V 3 bases, and 4 bases lay outside the gene matches. The CDR3 totals 13 residues. Germline CDR1 is ENHRY and CDR2 is SYGVKD. The DNA of the CDR3 is TGTGCCATCAGTGATGGGACTAGAAGCGAGCAGTACTTC. Translating gives CAISDGTRSEQYF.

This clone showed up just a few times. V and J are TRBV28 and TRBJ2-7, with 7 nucleotides matching TRBD2. J was trimmed by 1 base and V by 2 bases; bases with no gene match: 5. CDR1 and CDR2 from the germline V gene are MDHEN and SYDVKM. The CDR3 is 15 residues long. CDR3 residues: CASSLAGATSYEQYF. The CDR3 DNA is TGTGCCAGCAGTTTAGCGGGAGCAACATCCTACGAGCAGTACTTC.

The chain employs TRBV30 and TRBJ2-5; 7 bases align to TRBD2. After removal of 5 bases from V and 7 bases from J, the junction contained 10 bases not matched to a gene. Germline V gene lookup returns CDR1 GTSNPN and CDR2 SVGIG (reference sequence). This CDR3 has 13 amino acids. For the CDR3, the DNA is TGTGCCTGGGATCATCAGCGGGAAGCGACCCAGTACTTC. The encoded protein is CAWDHQREATQYF.

The chain is built from TRBV5-1 and TRBJ2-3, with D tentatively TRBD1 (5 bases). The V end lost 0 bases, the J end lost 3 bases, and 11 bases lay between the germline ends. The germline V gene encodes CDR1 SGHRS and CDR2 YFSETQ. CDR3 length equals 15 residues. The CDR3 DNA follows: TGCGCCAGCAGCTTGGATGGCAGGGAAACAGATACGCAGTATTTT. Encoded protein: CASSLDGRETDTQYF.

In DNA, the CDR3 is TGTGCCAGTACCCTAGGGACTAGCGGGAGTACAGATACGCAGTATTTT. Its translation is CASTLGTSGSTDTQYF. The chain is built from TRBV19 and TRBJ2-3; TRBD2 matches at 14 bases. The CDR3 sequence is 16 residues long. V dropped 7 bases and J dropped 3; count of bases not matched to a gene: 6. Germline V gene data show CDR1 as LNHDA and CDR2 as SQIVND (reference sequence).

V gene TRBV6-5 combines with J gene TRBJ2-5; 7 bases are a match to TRBD1. V gave up 0 bases and J gave up 5 bases; unmatched junction bases: 9. CDR3 length: 16 residues. In germline, CDR1 is MNHEY, CDR2 SVGAGI. The CDR3 nucleotides read TGTGCCAGCAGTTACTCGGTGTCGACAGGGCTGGAGACCCAGTACTTC. Encoded protein: CASSYSVSTGLETQYF.

Note on this clone: A read error may produce the germline difference seen at one junction end. The chain has TRBV6-1 and TRBJ1-5, with D unclear. Germline V gives CDR1 MNHNS, CDR2 SASEGT. The CDR3 sequence is 13 residues long. CDR3 nucleotide sequence: TGTGCCAGCAGTGACCCTATAAATCGGCCCCAGCATTTT. It codes for CASSDPINRPQHF.